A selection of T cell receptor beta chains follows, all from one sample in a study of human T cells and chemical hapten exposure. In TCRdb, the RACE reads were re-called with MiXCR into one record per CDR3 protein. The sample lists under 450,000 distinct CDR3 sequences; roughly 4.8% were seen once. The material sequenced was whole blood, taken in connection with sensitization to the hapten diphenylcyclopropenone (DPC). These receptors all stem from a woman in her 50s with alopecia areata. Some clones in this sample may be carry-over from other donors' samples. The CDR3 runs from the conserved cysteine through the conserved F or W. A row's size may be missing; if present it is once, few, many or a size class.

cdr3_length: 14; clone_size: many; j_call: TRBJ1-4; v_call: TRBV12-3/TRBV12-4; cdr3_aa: CASSVGQRWEKLFF
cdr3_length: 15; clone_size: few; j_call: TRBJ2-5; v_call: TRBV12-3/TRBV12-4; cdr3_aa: CASSLGSGAQETQYF
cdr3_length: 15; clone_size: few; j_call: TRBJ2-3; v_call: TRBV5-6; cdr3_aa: CASSFSAGSTDTQYF
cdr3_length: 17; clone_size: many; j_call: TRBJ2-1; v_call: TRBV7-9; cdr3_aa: CASSQLAGVRNYNEQFF
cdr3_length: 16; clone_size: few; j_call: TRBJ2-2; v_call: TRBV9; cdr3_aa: CASSGGGAANTGELFF
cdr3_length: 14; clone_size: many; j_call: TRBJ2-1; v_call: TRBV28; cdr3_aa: CASSLSNPHNEQFF
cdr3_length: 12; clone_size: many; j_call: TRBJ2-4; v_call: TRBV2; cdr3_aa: CALPGAKNIQYF
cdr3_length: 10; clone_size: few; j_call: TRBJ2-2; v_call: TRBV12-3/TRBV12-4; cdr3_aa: CASRSGELFF
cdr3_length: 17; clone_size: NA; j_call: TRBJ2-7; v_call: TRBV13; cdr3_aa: CASSSGTSLPLSYEQYF
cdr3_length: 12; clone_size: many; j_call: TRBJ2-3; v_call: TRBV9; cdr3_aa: CASSGDTDTQYF
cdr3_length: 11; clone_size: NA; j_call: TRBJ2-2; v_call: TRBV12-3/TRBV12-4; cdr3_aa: CASGIAGELFF
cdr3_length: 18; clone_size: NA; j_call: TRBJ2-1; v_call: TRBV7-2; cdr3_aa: CASSLGFGTSGKDHEQFF
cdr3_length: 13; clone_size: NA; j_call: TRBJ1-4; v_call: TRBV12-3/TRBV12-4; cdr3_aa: CASSFKANEKLFF
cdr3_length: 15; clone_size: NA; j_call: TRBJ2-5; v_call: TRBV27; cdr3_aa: CASRPSWGPQETQYF
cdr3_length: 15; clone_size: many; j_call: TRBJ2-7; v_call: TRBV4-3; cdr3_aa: CASSQENSGSGEQYF
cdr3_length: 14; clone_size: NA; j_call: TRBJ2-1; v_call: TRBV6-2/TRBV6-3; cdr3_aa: CASQTGSSYNEQFF
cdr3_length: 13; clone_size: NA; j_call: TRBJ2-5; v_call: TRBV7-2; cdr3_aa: CASLPRGFETQYF
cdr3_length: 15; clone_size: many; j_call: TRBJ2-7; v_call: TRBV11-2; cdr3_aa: CASSLDRGGNYEQYF
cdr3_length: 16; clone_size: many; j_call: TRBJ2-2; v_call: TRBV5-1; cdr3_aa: CASSLATGSVGGELFF
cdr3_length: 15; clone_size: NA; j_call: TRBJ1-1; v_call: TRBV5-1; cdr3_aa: CASSLVTTGGTEAFF
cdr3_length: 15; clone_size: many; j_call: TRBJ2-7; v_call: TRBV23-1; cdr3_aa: CASSLAWGVTYEQYF
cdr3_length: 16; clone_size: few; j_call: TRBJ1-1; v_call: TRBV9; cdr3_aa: CASSVTAQGANTEAFF